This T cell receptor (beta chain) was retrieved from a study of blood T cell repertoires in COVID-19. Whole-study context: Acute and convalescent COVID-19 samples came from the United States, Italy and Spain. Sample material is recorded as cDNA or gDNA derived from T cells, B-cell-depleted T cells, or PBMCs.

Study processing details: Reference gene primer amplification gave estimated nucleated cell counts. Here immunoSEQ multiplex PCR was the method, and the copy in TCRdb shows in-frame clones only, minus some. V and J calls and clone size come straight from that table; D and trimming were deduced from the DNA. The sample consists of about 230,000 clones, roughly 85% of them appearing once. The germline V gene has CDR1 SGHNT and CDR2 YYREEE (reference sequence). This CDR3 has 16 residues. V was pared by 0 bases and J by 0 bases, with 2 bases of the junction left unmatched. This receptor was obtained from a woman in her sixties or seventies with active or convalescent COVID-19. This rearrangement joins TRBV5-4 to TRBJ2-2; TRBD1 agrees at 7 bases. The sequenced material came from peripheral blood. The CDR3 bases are TGTGCCAGCAGCTTGGCGGGACAGCCGAACACCGGGGAGCTGTTTTTT. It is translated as CASSLAGQPNTGELFF.